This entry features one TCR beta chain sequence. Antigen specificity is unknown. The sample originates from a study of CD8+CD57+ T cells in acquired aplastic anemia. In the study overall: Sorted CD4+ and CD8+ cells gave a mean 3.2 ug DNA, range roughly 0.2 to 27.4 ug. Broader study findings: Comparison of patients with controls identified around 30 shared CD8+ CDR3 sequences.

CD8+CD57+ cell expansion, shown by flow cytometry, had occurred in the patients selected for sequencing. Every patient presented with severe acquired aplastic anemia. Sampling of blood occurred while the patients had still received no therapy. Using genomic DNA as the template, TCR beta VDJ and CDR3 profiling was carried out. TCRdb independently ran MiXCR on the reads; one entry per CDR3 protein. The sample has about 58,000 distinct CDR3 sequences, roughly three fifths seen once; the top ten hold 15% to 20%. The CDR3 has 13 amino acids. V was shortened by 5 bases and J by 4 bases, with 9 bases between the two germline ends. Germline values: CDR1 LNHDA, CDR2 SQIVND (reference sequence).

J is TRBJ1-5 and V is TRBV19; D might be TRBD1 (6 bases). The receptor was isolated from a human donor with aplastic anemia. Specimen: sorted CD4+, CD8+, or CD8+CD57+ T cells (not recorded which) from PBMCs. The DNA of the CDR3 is TGTGCCAGTAGTTCTACAGGGAATCAGCCCCAGCATTTT. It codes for CASSSTGNQPQHF. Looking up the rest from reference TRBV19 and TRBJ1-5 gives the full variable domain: DGGITQSPKYLFRKEGQNVTLSCEQNLNHDAMYWYRQDPGQGLRLIYYSQIVNDFQKGDIAEGYSVSREKKESFPLTVTSAQKNPTAFYLCASSSTGNQPQHFGDGTRLSIL.